This is a list of T cell receptor beta chains from one sample in a study of blood T cell repertoires in COVID-19. Generated by immunoSEQ multiplex PCR, the TCRdb table keeps only in-frame clones and is missing some. The data contain 150,000 to 200,000 clones, approximately 80% of them singletons. Specimen: PBMCs or T cells enriched from blood (not recorded which). The receptors here all came from a woman aged 55-70 years who had recovered from COVID-19. Each CDR3 is given with its conserved first and last residue. The order of the fields is J gene, CDR3 length, V gene, CDR3 protein.

TRBJ2-5 | 13 | TRBV29-1 | CSVGGGRGETQYF
TRBJ1-2 | 12 | TRBV7-9 | CASTRDMAGYTF
TRBJ2-7 | 14 | TRBV6-5 | CASKGGTGNHEQYF
TRBJ1-2 | 12 | TRBV19 | CASISRLNGYTF
TRBJ2-7 | 16 | TRBV2 | CASRPPGLAGVWEQYF
TRBJ2-1 | 14 | TRBV11-2 | CASRDLSSYNEQFF
TRBJ2-2 | 14 | TRBV28 | CASTLLAGVGELFF
TRBJ2-5 | 15 | TRBV10-3 | CAISAGGGDQETQYF
TRBJ2-7 | 14 | TRBV27 | CASSFGGTGYEQYF
TRBJ2-1 | 15 | TRBV5-1 | CASSRDSGRANEQFF
TRBJ1-5 | 16 | TRBV18 | CASSPTGGNSNQPQHF
TRBJ2-3 | 14 | TRBV19 | CASSRRGLTDTQYF
TRBJ1-4 | 15 | TRBV7-9 | CASSSTVGTGEKLFF
TRBJ2-7 | 11 | TRBV20-1 | CSAREGLEQYF
TRBJ2-2 | 16 | TRBV18 | CASSLTGTGSTGELFF
TRBJ2-7 | 13 | TRBV12-3/TRBV12-4 | CASSHSSSYEQYF
TRBJ1-1 | 13 | TRBV2 | CASRQGTTTEAFF
TRBJ2-7 | 14 | TRBV19 | CASSTPRGVYEQYF
TRBJ2-5 | 16 | TRBV7-3 | CASSRPKFGLHKTQYF
TRBJ2-3 | 15 | TRBV2 | CASSGRDYFTDTQYF
TRBJ2-7 | 15 | TRBV7-8 | CASSLARTATYEQYF
TRBJ2-1 | 16 | TRBV19 | CASIDRGRVSYNEQFF
TRBJ2-1 | 13 | TRBV18 | CASSPASRSEQFF
TRBJ2-1 | 17 | TRBV11-2 | CASSLGPSGTGDNEQFF
TRBJ1-5 | 13 | TRBV18 | CASSGGSGQPQHF
TRBJ1-2 | 13 | TRBV2 | CASSDGADRGYTF
TRBJ2-7 | 17 | TRBV4-1 | CASSQGARAEEFYEQYF
TRBJ2-7 | 12 | TRBV7-3 | CASSPGVGEQYF
TRBJ2-7 | 14 | TRBV5-1 | CASSLGQGSYEQYF
TRBJ2-7 | 14 | TRBV30 | CAWGPGLAGHEQYF
TRBJ1-2 | 13 | TRBV12-3/TRBV12-4 | CASSRTGGTGYTF
TRBJ2-1 | 16 | TRBV5-4 | CASSRGGLADYNEQFF
TRBJ2-3 | 15 | TRBV19 | CASSSGGTSTDTQYF
TRBJ2-7 | 14 | TRBV18 | CASSPPNTIYEQYF
TRBJ2-3 | 13 | TRBV7-3 | CASSLGVGDTQYF
TRBJ1-4 | 14 | TRBV29-1 | CSVVRTGAGEKLFF
TRBJ1-1 | 20 | TRBV5-1 | CASSLEGVRQPRNLNTEAFF
TRBJ2-5 | 17 | TRBV24-1 | CATSDVPNRGVQETQYF
TRBJ1-3 | 15 | TRBV10-3 | CAISSDQGAGNTIYF
TRBJ1-1 | 16 | TRBV19 | CASSSWGGILNTEAFF
TRBJ1-5 | 15 | TRBV10-3 | CAISPGHGVDQPQHF
TRBJ2-1 | 20 | TRBV3-1/TRBV3-2 | CASSQAVSGVGIWSYNEQFF
TRBJ2-1 | 17 | TRBV4-2 | CASSQDWRGVRNNEQFF
TRBJ1-6 | 15 | TRBV11-2 | CASTTTDSGNSPLHF
TRBJ1-1 | 13 | TRBV6-5 | CASSYFGGGEAFF
TRBJ2-3 | 15 | TRBV28 | CASRTDRKSTDTQYF
TRBJ2-5 | 19 | TRBV24-1 | CATSDLRASGTGVGETQYF
TRBJ2-7 | 12 | TRBV5-4 | CASSPGLDEQYF
TRBJ1-5 | 13 | TRBV5-5 | CASSLIQNQPQHF
TRBJ2-7 | 13 | TRBV5-5 | CASNLGGEVEQYF
TRBJ1-1 | 13 | TRBV27 | CASSLEGDTEAFF
TRBJ2-1 | 15 | TRBV19 | CASSSGLAGGGEQFF
TRBJ1-4 | 15 | TRBV5-1 | CASSFRGSFNEKLFF
TRBJ1-2 | 14 | TRBV28 | CAGGGTGWKDGYTF
TRBJ1-2 | 13 | TRBV11-2 | CASSRVTGGSYTF
TRBJ1-2 | 13 | TRBV3-1/TRBV3-2 | CASSGQGARGYTF
TRBJ1-5 | 19 | TRBV10-2 | CASSGTGTGGSYGNQPQHF
TRBJ1-3 | 13 | TRBV30 | CACGQYSGNTIYF